The 29 T cell receptor beta chains given below trace back to one sample, sequenced in a study of blood T cell repertoires in COVID-19. Assay used: immunoSEQ multiplex PCR; TCRdb lists only in-frame clones, some missing. The profile shows hundreds of thousands of clones, 85% to 90% of them singletons. Sequenced sample: PBMCs or T cells enriched from blood (not recorded which). These receptors came from a woman aged 45-59 years in a cohort exposed to, infected with or recovered from COVID-19 (not recorded which).

The gene calls are TRBV28 and TRBJ1-5, with D possibly being TRBD1 (6 bases). The CDR3 contains 14 residues. The germline CDR1 and CDR2 sequences are MDHEN and SYDVKM. Deletions cut 4 bases from V and 5 bases from J, with 12 bases between. The CDR3 DNA sequence: TGTGCCAGCAGTTCACAGGGATTTTATCAGCCCCAGCATTTT. As protein: CASSSQGFYQPQHF.

CDR3 bases: TGTGCCACCAGTGATTTGACAGGGGGTGAAAAACTGTTTTTT. Residues: CATSDLTGGEKLFF. This chain links TRBV24-1 with TRBJ1-4; 8 bases match TRBD1. CDR1 KGHDR and CDR2 SFDVKD come from the germline V gene. Trimming at V came to 0 bases and at J to 7 bases, leaving 0 bases not matched to a gene. There are 14 residues in the CDR3.

The chain uses TRBV5-1 and TRBJ1-1; D gene ambiguous. The V gene lost 4 bases and the J gene lost 0 bases, with 7 bases spanning the gap. There are 13 residues in the CDR3. Per the germline V gene, CDR1 is SGHRS and CDR2 is YFSETQ. In DNA form, the CDR3 reads TGCGCCAGCAGCCTGACACTGAACACTGAAGCTTTCTTT. Its translation: CASSLTLNTEAFF.

The rearrangement uses TRBV27 and TRBJ1-4; D may be TRBD1 (6 bases). V was clipped by 3 bases and J by 4 bases, with 12 bases between them. The V gene's germline CDR1 is MNHEY and CDR2 SMNVEV (reference sequence). This CDR3 spans 15 amino acids. This CDR3 is CASSLGRGRNEKLFF. CDR3 DNA sequence: TGTGCCAGCAGTTTGGGCAGGGGACGTAATGAAAAACTGTTTTTT.

The V and J genes are TRBV6-5 and TRBJ1-1; 7 nucleotides align to TRBD1. The germline V gene has CDR1 MNHEY and CDR2 SVGAGI. V lost 2 bases to trimming and J lost 7 bases; unmatched junction nucleotides: 4. CDR3 length: 13 amino acids. This chain's CDR3 is CASSYLTGSEAFF. Here the CDR3 DNA reads TGTGCCAGCAGTTACCTGACAGGGAGTGAAGCTTTCTTT.

This clone came up once. The V gene is TRBV7-2, the J gene TRBJ2-7; 9 nucleotides agree with TRBD1. The germline CDR1 and CDR2 sequences are SGHTA and FQGNSA. Trimming took 2 bases from V and 4 from J; bases not matched to a gene: 18. The CDR3 loop spans 19 amino acids. CDR3 sequence (DNA): TGTGCCAGCAGCTTAAAGGATAGTGGGGGAGGACAGGGGCCATACGAGCAGTACTTC. This encodes CASSLKDSGGGQGPYEQYF.

V gene TRBV18 combines with J gene TRBJ2-2; 7 positions match TRBD1. The CDR3 totals 16 residues. Germline V gene lookup returns CDR1 KGHSH and CDR2 LQKENI. V gave up 6 bases and J gave up 0 bases; unmatched junction bases: 7. Written as DNA, the CDR3 is TGTGCCAGCTCCCCCAGGACAGGTGCGAACACCGGGGAGCTGTTTTTT. It is translated as CASSPRTGANTGELFF.

The chain links TRBV12-3 or TRBV12-4 to TRBJ1-2; possibly TRBD1 for D (6 bases). With 3 bases removed from V and 13 bases from J, the gap between germline ends came to 18 bases. The CDR3 contains 13 residues. CDR3 nucleotides: TGTGCCAGCAGTTTGGGCCAACAGGGTTTAGTCACCTTC. This codes for CASSLGQQGLVTF.

The chain combines TRBV7-6 with TRBJ2-2, with D perhaps TRBD1 (6 bases). CDR1 is SGHVS and CDR2 is FNYEAQ in the germline V gene. CDR3 length: 17 residues. Between the trimmed V and J ends, which lost 3 bases and 0 bases, there was a span of 14 bases. DNA of the CDR3: TGTGCCAGCAGCTTGGCACCGGGACAAACGAACACCGGGGAGCTGTTTTTT. It translates to CASSLAPGQTNTGELFF.

This clone has only one observation. V is TRBV7-2 and J is TRBJ1-2; D possibly corresponds to TRBD1 (6 bases). Trimming shortened V by 5 bases and J by 2 bases, and 9 bases separated the two germline ends. Germline V CDR1 and CDR2: SGHTA, FQGNSA. This CDR3 is 13 amino acids long. CDR3 region: CASSNGQNYGYTF. The CDR3 coding sequence is TGTGCCAGCAGCAATGGACAGAACTATGGCTACACCTTC.

This clone has a handful of counts. The genes are TRBV19 and TRBJ1-3; 7 bases match TRBD1. Unmatched junction bases numbered 14, after V lost 8 bases and J lost 4 bases. This CDR3 region has 16 residues. Germline CDR1 reads LNHDA; CDR2 reads SQIVND (reference sequence). CDR3 in DNA: TGTGCCAGTCACAACCGGGGACAGACGGCAGGAAACACCATATATTTT. This sequence encodes CASHNRGQTAGNTIYF.

The CDR3 nucleotides are TGCGCCAGCACCGAGGGGGCCAGGATGAACACTGAAGCTTTCTTT. Protein: CASTEGARMNTEAFF. The chain joins TRBV10-2 to TRBJ1-1, with TRBD1 matching 7 bases. With V trimmed by 7 bases and J by 0 bases, 8 bases remained unmatched. The CDR3 extends over 15 amino acids. CDR1 WSHSY and CDR2 SAAADI come from the germline V gene.

CDR3 bases: TGTGCCAGCAGCCAAGCAGGGAATCAGCCCCAGCATTTT. As protein: CASSQAGNQPQHF. V usage is TRBV14 and J usage is TRBJ1-5, with D perhaps matching TRBD1 (5 bases). V was cut by 1 base and J by 4 bases, with 5 bases left in between. The CDR3 is made up of 13 amino acids. Germline CDR1 and CDR2: SGHDN and FVKESK.

CDR3 DNA: TGCGCCAACGAACGGTTGCAAACAGGGGACACTGAAGCTTTCTTT. Residues: CANERLQTGDTEAFF. The V gene is TRBV10-1, the J gene TRBJ1-1; TRBD1 matches 7 bases. CDR3 size: 15 residues. The V gene end was trimmed by 10 bases and the J gene end by 3 bases; junction bases not matched to a gene: 14. Germline V gene lookup returns CDR1 WNHNN and CDR2 SYGVQD (reference sequence).

The chain combines TRBV7-8 with TRBJ2-2; D remains unclear. Trimming pared 11 bases from V and 2 bases from J, leaving 18 bases between. Germline CDR1 SGHVS, CDR2 FQNEAQ. The CDR3 totals 15 residues. CDR3 loop: CAGHRVVSNTGELFF. The CDR3 region has the DNA TGTGCCGGTCATCGGGTCGTCTCTAACACCGGGGAGCTGTTTTTT. The full variable domain, its missing parts supplied by reference TRBV7-8 and TRBJ2-2, is GAGVSQSPRYKVAKRGQDVALRCDPISGHVSLFWYQQALGQGPEFLTYFQNEAQLDKSGLPSDRFFAERPEGSVSTLKIQRTQQEDSAVYLCAGHRVVSNTGELFFGEGSRLTVL.

This clone showed up just once. This sequence joins TRBV14 and TRBJ2-7; 9 nucleotides agree with TRBD1. Germline V gene lookup returns CDR1 SGHDN and CDR2 FVKESK. This CDR3 has 14 residues. V gave up 4 bases and J gave up 3 bases; unmatched junction bases: 4. CDR3 sequence (DNA): TGTGCCAGCAGCCGAATGACAGGGGGCTACGAGCAGTACTTC. Protein product: CASSRMTGGYEQYF.

The chain employs TRBV6-2 or TRBV6-3 and TRBJ1-3; 11 nucleotides agree with TRBD1. The V gene's germline CDR1 is MNHEY and CDR2 SVGEGT. The CDR3 loop spans 19 amino acids. With 4 bases clipped from V and 1 base from J, the junction kept 12 bases outside the gene matches. This CDR3 reads CASSSPDRGQFYSGNTIYF. The CDR3 region has the DNA TGTGCCAGCAGTTCGCCGGACAGGGGGCAGTTCTATTCTGGAAACACCATATATTTT.

The CDR3 region has the DNA TGTGCCAGCAGTAACGACGGGACCTATAATTCACCCCTCCACTTT. It codes for CASSNDGTYNSPLHF. The chain recombines TRBV6-5 with TRBJ1-6; D gene ambiguous. The CDR3 consists of 15 residues. V lost 5 bases and J lost 2, with 10 bases in between. CDR1 is MNHEY, CDR2 SVGAGI, per germline.

The chain has TRBV28 and TRBJ1-6; D gene ambiguous. CDR3 length: 14 amino acids. V lost 7 bases and J 0 bases, leaving 7 bases between the germline ends. Germline values: CDR1 MDHEN, CDR2 SYDVKM. Here the CDR3 DNA reads TGTGCCAGCAAACGGAGCTCCTATAATTCACCCCTCCACTTT. Its translation: CASKRSSYNSPLHF. The full variable domain, rest sourced from reference TRBV28 and TRBJ1-6, is DVKVTQSSRYLVKRTGEKVFLECVQDMDHENMFWYRQDPGLGLRLIYFSYDVKMKEKGDIPEGYSVSREKKERFSLILESASTNQTSMYLCASKRSSYNSPLHFGNGTRLTVT.

This rearrangement joins TRBV3-1 (or the pseudogene TRBV3-2) to TRBJ2-7; TRBD2 matches at 11 bases. This CDR3 spans 16 amino acids. J gave up 0 bases and V 1 base, and 2 bases lay outside the gene matches. CDR1 is LGHDT and CDR2 is YNNKEL in the germline V gene (reference sequence). The CDR3 nucleotides read TGTGCCAGCAGCCAAGGACTAGCGGGGTTCTCCTACGAGCAGTACTTC. Protein product: CASSQGLAGFSYEQYF.

The chain has TRBV6-2 or TRBV6-3 and TRBJ1-5; tentative D call: TRBD1 (6 bases). The CDR3 is 14 residues long. From germline, CDR1 is MNHEY and CDR2 SVGEGT. V was cut by 5 bases and J by 0 bases, with 8 bases left in between. CDR3 sequence: CASSTGNSNQPQHF. The CDR3, as DNA: TGTGCCAGCAGTACAGGGAATAGCAATCAGCCCCAGCATTTT.

This clone appeared a few times. The CDR3 DNA reads TGTGCCAGCAGCCCCGCACCGGAAGGATTTAGCGATGAAGCTTTCTTT. Its translation: CASSPAPEGFSDEAFF. The J gene is TRBJ1-1, the V gene TRBV5-8, with unresolved D. Germline-derived CDR1 and CDR2 are SGHTS and YDEGEE. The length of the CDR3 is 16 residues. V dropped 4 bases and J dropped 7 bases, with 23 bases sitting between them.

The gene calls are TRBV10-3 and TRBJ1-4, with TRBD1 matching 9 bases. CDR1 and CDR2 (germline): ENHRY, SYGVKD. The CDR3 extends over 13 amino acids. After removal of 10 bases from V and 5 bases from J, the junction contained 5 bases not matched to a gene. For the CDR3, the DNA is TGTGCCAGCCACAGGGGGCAGAATGAAAAACTGTTTTTT. This encodes CASHRGQNEKLFF.

The chain employs TRBV5-4 and TRBJ1-2, with TRBD1 matching over 7 bases. The CDR3 is 14 amino acids. Germline V gives CDR1 SGHNT, CDR2 YYREEE (reference sequence). Trimming cost V 2 bases and J 6 bases; bases outside gene matches: 7. CDR3 sequence reads: CASSLDRVDHGYTF. As DNA, the CDR3 is TGTGCCAGCAGCTTAGACAGGGTTGACCATGGCTACACCTTC.

This clone was counted only a few times. This sequence joins TRBV6-5 and TRBJ2-1, with TRBD2 identical over 9 bases. This CDR3 region has 15 residues. The trim removed 6 bases at V and 4 bases at J, leaving 7 bases unmatched. Germline V gene sequence: CDR1 MNHEY, CDR2 SVGAGI. CDR3 sequence: CASSEESGGYNEQFF. The CDR3 DNA reads TGTGCCAGCAGCGAGGAGAGCGGGGGGTACAATGAGCAGTTCTTC.

This clone was seen a few times. The chain is built from TRBV6-1 and TRBJ1-2; no firm D call. The CDR3 contains 12 residues. V was trimmed by 0 bases and J by 7 bases, leaving 6 bases between them. Germline V lookup: CDR1 MNHNS, CDR2 SASEGT. The CDR3, as DNA: TGTGCCAGCAGTGAAGCACTGATTGGCTACACCTTC. Translated, it gives CASSEALIGYTF.

The CDR3 DNA reads TGTGCCTGGAGTGTCGGACAGGGGGCGCACGAGCAGTACTTC. Protein: CAWSVGQGAHEQYF. This chain uses TRBV30 with TRBJ2-7; 11 bases are a match to TRBD1. Germline CDR1 is GTSNPN and CDR2 is SVGIG (reference sequence). This CDR3 has 14 residues. V lost 0 bases, J lost 5 bases, and 3 bases stayed unmatched.

V gene TRBV11-1 combines with J gene TRBJ1-1; possibly TRBD1 for D (5 bases). The CDR3 covers 14 residues. CDR1 and CDR2 from the germline V gene are SGHAT and FQDESV (reference sequence). V was cut by 6 bases and J by 1 base, with 12 bases left in between. The CDR3 DNA follows: TGTGCCAGCAGACTAGGGGAGGGGAACACTGAAGCTTTCTTT. It encodes CASRLGEGNTEAFF.

The rearrangement links TRBV4-2 to TRBJ1-2, with D perhaps TRBD1 (5 bases). Trimming cost V 0 bases and J 2 bases, with 10 bases left between them. CDR3 length: 15 residues. Germline assignment: CDR1 LGHNA and CDR2 YNFKEQ. CDR3 in DNA: TGTGCCAGCAGCCAAGACAGGGCCGGCAACTATGGCTACACCTTC. It yields the protein CASSQDRAGNYGYTF.